A selection of T cell receptor beta chains follows, all from one sample in a study of identical twins. Each CDR3 protein gets one entry after TCRdb re-called the 5' RACE reads with MiXCR. The sample has fewer than 550,000 distinct CDR3 sequences, roughly an eighth seen once. This sample also appeared in a second study, on yellow fever vaccine responses in identical twins.

The sequenced sample consisted of CD4+ T cells sorted from blood. These receptors were obtained from a woman between 18 and 30 years old in good health. CDR3s include the opening cysteine and the closing phenylalanine or tryptophan. A D gene is named only where the DNA matches it firmly. Only part of the rows carry a size: once, few, many, or a class if the clone is expanded.

clone size	V gene	J gene	D gene	CDR3 DNA	CDR3 protein
many	TRBV2	TRBJ1-1	NA	TGTGCCAGCAGTCAGGACAGTCAGAACACTGAAGCTTTCTTT	CASSQDSQNTEAFF
NA	TRBV5-1	TRBJ1-1	TRBD1	TGCGCCAGCAGCTCCCCGGGGGGACAGGGGGCGTCTGAAGCTTTCTTT	CASSSPGGQGASEAFF
few	TRBV7-2	TRBJ2-2	TRBD2	TGTGCCAGCAGCTCGACTAGCGGGAGGGCCGCCGGGGAGCTGTTTTTT	CASSSTSGRAAGELFF
NA	TRBV16	TRBJ2-5	TRBD1	TGTGCCAGCAGCCAAGAGGGACAGGGGGGCCCTAGACAAGAGACCCAGTACTTC	CASSQEGQGGPRQETQYF
NA	TRBV27	TRBJ2-7	TRBD2	TGTGCCAGCAGTAGAACCCGGACTAGCGGAGCCTACGAGCAGTACTTC	CASSRTRTSGAYEQYF
few	TRBV6-5	TRBJ2-2	TRBD2	TGTGCCAGCAGTTCGGGACTACCTACCGGGGAGCTGTTTTTT	CASSSGLPTGELFF
few	TRBV15	TRBJ2-4	TRBD1	TGTGCCACCAGCAGAGATCTACGACAGGGGCAGCTAGCCAAAAACATTCAGTACTTC	CATSRDLRQGQLAKNIQYF
many	TRBV3-1	TRBJ2-6	NA	TGTGCCAGCAGCCAAGAAGGCAGCTCTGGGGCCAACGTCCTGACTTTC	CASSQEGSSGANVLTF
NA	TRBV5-5	TRBJ1-4	NA	TGTGCCAGCAGCTTGCAGAGTCTGGGGGTAAAACTGTTTTTT	CASSLQSLGVKLFF
few	TRBV27	TRBJ2-2	NA	TGTGCCAGCAGTTTGCTCACCGGGGAGCTGTTTTTT	CASSLLTGELFF
NA	TRBV19	TRBJ2-2	NA	TGTGCCAGTCTCTTGACTTCGAACACCGGGGAGCTGTTTTTT	CASLLTSNTGELFF
many	TRBV5-1	TRBJ1-4	NA	TGCGCCAGCAGCTTTTTTCAGGGCGAACCTAATGAAAAACTGTTTTTT	CASSFFQGEPNEKLFF
many	TRBV12-3/TRBV12-4	TRBJ2-7	TRBD2	TGTGCCAGCGTAGCGGGGGGCAGCCACTACGAGCAGTACTTC	CASVAGGSHYEQYF
NA	TRBV6-5	TRBJ2-1	NA	TGTGCCAGCAGTTACGGGCTGGGAAATGAGCAGTTCTTC	CASSYGLGNEQFF
few	TRBV12-3/TRBV12-4	TRBJ1-4	NA	TGTGCCAGCAGTCCGGGGGGACCGGGGGCATTACTGTTTTTT	CASSPGGPGALLFF
few	TRBV20-1	TRBJ2-7	NA	TGCAGTGCTATTACCTTAATAGTTGGCGAGCAGTACTTC	CSAITLIVGEQYF
many	TRBV15	TRBJ2-5	NA	TGTGCCACCAGCAGAGTACGACAAGAGACCCAGTACTTC	CATSRVRQETQYF
few	TRBV7-8	TRBJ1-5	NA	TGTGCCAGCAGCTTTCCCCTACAGCCCCAGCATTTT	CASSFPLQPQHF
NA	TRBV3-1	TRBJ2-7	TRBD2	TGTGCCAGCAGCCAAGCTTCTAGCGGGCCGGGCAAGCAGTACTTC	CASSQASSGPGKQYF
NA	TRBV21-1	TRBJ2-7	NA	TGTGCCAGCAGCAAAGATGGACATCGCGAGCAGTACTTC	CASSKDGHREQYF
many	TRBV11-2	TRBJ1-1	TRBD1	TGTGCCAGCAGCTCCTCCAGGACAGGGGCCTTCACTGAAGCTTTCTTT	CASSSSRTGAFTEAFF
many	TRBV7-2	TRBJ1-5	NA	TGTGCCAGCAGCCGGACTCCAGGGTTGGGTCAGCCCCAGCATTTT	CASSRTPGLGQPQHF
NA	TRBV10-3	TRBJ2-3	NA	TGTGCCATCAAAGAAGATCCTAGCACAGATACGCAGTATTTT	CAIKEDPSTDTQYF
NA	TRBV27	TRBJ2-5	NA	TGTGCCAGCAGACAGGGAGGGCGGGAGACCCAGTACTTC	CASRQGGRETQYF
few	TRBV4-1	TRBJ2-1	NA	TGCGCCAGCAGCCACCTAACGGGGCAGGGGCGCGACAATGAGCAGTTCTTC	CASSHLTGQGRDNEQFF
once	TRBV18	TRBJ2-5	NA	TGTGCCAGCTCACCACCTGCCAGCCAAGAGACCCAGTACTTC	CASSPPASQETQYF
few	TRBV2	TRBJ2-1	TRBD1	TGTGCCAGCTATAGGACAGGGCTCTACAATGAGCAGTTCTTC	CASYRTGLYNEQFF
NA	TRBV15	TRBJ2-5	NA	TGTGCCACCAGCATGGGGGGGCCGTACCAAGAGACCCAGTACTTC	CATSMGGPYQETQYF
many	TRBV24-1	TRBJ2-2	NA	TGTGCCACCAGTGATTTGCGCGGACCCACCGGGGAGCTGTTTTTT	CATSDLRGPTGELFF
many	TRBV5-1	TRBJ1-1	NA	TGCGCCAGCAGCCGGGGTAGTTCCTTGATGAACACTGAAGCTTTCTTT	CASSRGSSLMNTEAFF
NA	TRBV5-1	TRBJ2-3	NA	TGCGCCAGCAGCCAGAATTACGGGGCCCGCGAAGATACGCAGTATTTT	CASSQNYGAREDTQYF
NA	TRBV7-9	TRBJ2-1	NA	TGTGCCAGCGACCGGAACGATGAGCAGTTCTTC	CASDRNDEQFF
NA	TRBV15	TRBJ2-5	TRBD2	TGTGCCACCAGCAGACCGAGGGAGCGGGACGGATTGGAGACCCAGTACTTC	CATSRPRERDGLETQYF
few	TRBV3-1	TRBJ2-1	TRBD1	TGTGCCAGCAGTCTGGGACAGATTGAGCAGTTCTTC	CASSLGQIEQFF
few	TRBV29-1	TRBJ2-7	NA	TGCAGCGTTCATACAGGGTACGAGCAGTACTTC	CSVHTGYEQYF
few	TRBV4-2	TRBJ2-3	NA	TGTGCCAGCAGCCAAGACGGGTCGGATACGCAGTATTTT	CASSQDGSDTQYF
many	TRBV20-1	TRBJ1-1	TRBD1	TGCAGTGCACAGACAGGGGCAGGGACTGAAGCTTTCTTT	CSAQTGAGTEAFF
NA	TRBV6-5	TRBJ2-3	NA	TGTGCCACCGGCAGGGGCACAGATACGCAGTATTTT	CATGRGTDTQYF
few	TRBV7-8	TRBJ1-1	TRBD1	TGTGCCAGCAGCCAGGGGACAGGCGCCACTGAAGCTTTCTTT	CASSQGTGATEAFF
NA	TRBV7-9	TRBJ1-1	NA	TGTGCCAGCAGCTTAGTAGTGGCAGAAGAAGCTTTCTTT	CASSLVVAEEAFF
NA	TRBV7-2	TRBJ2-2	TRBD1	TGTGCCAGCAGCCCCCGACAGGGGAGGACCGGGGAGCTGTTTTTT	CASSPRQGRTGELFF
NA	TRBV28	TRBJ2-3	NA	TGTGCCAGCACCGACCCAGGGGCTAGCCGAACAGATACGCAGTATTTT	CASTDPGASRTDTQYF
few	TRBV20-1	TRBJ2-7	TRBD2	TGCAGTGCTGTACTAGCGGGAGGGCCGTACGAGCAGTACTTC	CSAVLAGGPYEQYF
NA	TRBV4-1	TRBJ2-5	NA	TGCGCCAGCAGCCGTAAACGAAAGGAGGGCGGCCAAGAGACCCAGTACTTC	CASSRKRKEGGQETQYF
NA	TRBV5-6	TRBJ2-1	NA	TGTGCCAGCAGCTTACGACAGATAGCTGAGCAGTTCTTC	CASSLRQIAEQFF
NA	TRBV7-3	TRBJ2-2	TRBD1	TGTGCCAGCAGCTCTATCAGGACAGGCCAAATCGCGAACACCGGGGAGCTGTTTTTT	CASSSIRTGQIANTGELFF
NA	TRBV23-1	TRBJ2-7	TRBD1	TGCGCCAGCAGTCAAGGGACAGGGTCCCCCTACGAGCAGTACTTC	CASSQGTGSPYEQYF
NA	TRBV7-9	TRBJ2-7	NA	TGTGCCAGCAGCTCACCCCTTAGCGACTACGAGCAGTACTTC	CASSSPLSDYEQYF
few	TRBV5-1	TRBJ2-5	NA	TGCGCCAGCAGCTTGGAGGTGGGACCCCAGTACTTC	CASSLEVGPQYF
many	TRBV7-2	TRBJ2-5	TRBD2	TGTGCCAGCAGCTGGGGACTAGCTGACCGGGAGACCCAGTACTTC	CASSWGLADRETQYF
few	TRBV7-8	TRBJ2-2	NA	TGTGCCAGCAGCTTATGGGCTGGAGGTGGGGGCGGGGAGCTGTTTTTT	CASSLWAGGGGGELFF
NA	TRBV20-1	TRBJ2-5	TRBD2	TGCAGTGCTAACCGACTAGCGCTACAAGAGACCCAGTACTTC	CSANRLALQETQYF
NA	TRBV12-3/TRBV12-4	TRBJ1-6	TRBD1	TGTGCCAGCACCCTGGGGGACAGACACAATTCACCCCTCCACTTT	CASTLGDRHNSPLHF
few	TRBV7-8	TRBJ2-2	NA	TGTGCCAGCAGAGAGAGGCCAGGGTTGACCACCGGGGAGCTGTTTTTT	CASRERPGLTTGELFF
many	TRBV12-3/TRBV12-4	TRBJ2-3	NA	TGTGCCAGCAGGAGGGGGGGCGGCACAGATACGCAGTATTTT	CASRRGGGTDTQYF
NA	TRBV2	TRBJ2-7	NA	TGTGCCAGCAGTGAAGCGCGCTCCCAACCCGGACTAGGGGGATACGAGCAGTACTTC	CASSEARSQPGLGGYEQYF
NA	TRBV10-3	TRBJ2-1	TRBD2	TGTGCCATCAGCTCCACTAGCGAGAGCTCCTACAATGAGCAGTTCTTC	CAISSTSESSYNEQFF